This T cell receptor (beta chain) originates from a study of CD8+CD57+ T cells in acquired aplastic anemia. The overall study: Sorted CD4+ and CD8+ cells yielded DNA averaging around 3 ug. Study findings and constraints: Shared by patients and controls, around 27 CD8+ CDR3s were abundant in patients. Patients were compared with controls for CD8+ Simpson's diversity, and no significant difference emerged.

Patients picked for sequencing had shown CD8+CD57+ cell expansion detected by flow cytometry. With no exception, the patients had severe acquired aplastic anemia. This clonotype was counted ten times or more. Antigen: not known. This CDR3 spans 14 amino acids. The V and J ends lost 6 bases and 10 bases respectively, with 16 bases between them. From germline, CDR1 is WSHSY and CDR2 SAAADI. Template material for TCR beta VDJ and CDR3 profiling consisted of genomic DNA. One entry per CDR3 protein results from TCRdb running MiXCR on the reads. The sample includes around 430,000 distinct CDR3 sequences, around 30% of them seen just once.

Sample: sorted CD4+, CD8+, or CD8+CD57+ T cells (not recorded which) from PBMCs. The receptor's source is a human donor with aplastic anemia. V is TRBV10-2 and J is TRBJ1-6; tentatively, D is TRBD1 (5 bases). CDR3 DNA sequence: TGCGCCAGCAGCGGACAAAGTACAGGATCACCCCTCCACTTT. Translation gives CASSGQSTGSPLHF.